Below, one TCR beta chain is given with its context. V was trimmed by 2 bases and J by 5 bases, leaving 9 bases between them. The CDR3 has 14 residues. From germline, CDR1 is MNHEY and CDR2 SVGAGI. These data belong to a study of blood T cell repertoires in COVID-19. Study context: There were acute and convalescent COVID-19 samples, and they came from the United States, Italy and Spain.

Original handling: Using reference gene primer amplification, nucleated cell counts were estimated. Generated by immunoSEQ multiplex PCR, the TCRdb table keeps only in-frame clones and is missing some. That table is the source of V, J and clone size, and D and trimming were worked out from the DNA. The sample holds about 23,000 clones; more than 80% are singletons and the top ten take 10% to 15%. This TCR derives from an elderly woman with active or convalescent COVID-19. Sequences were obtained from peripheral blood. The rearrangement joins TRBV6-5 to TRBJ2-2; unclear D gene. In DNA form, the CDR3 reads TGTGCCAGCAGTTACAACGAACAGACCGGGGAGCTGTTTTTT. The encoded protein is CASSYNEQTGELFF.